One T cell receptor (beta chain) is described in this entry. Its target is not known. The data are from a study of T cell responses to AZD1222 COVID-19 vaccine. Sequencing used immunoSEQ multiplex PCR; TCRdb keeps in-frame clones, though not all of them. This sample carries around 110,000 clones, 90% to 95% of them seen once, and the ten largest clones take 6.2%. Trimming took 2 bases from V and 1 from J, leaving 9 bases between them. Germline CDR1 reads LGHDT; CDR2 reads YNNKEL (reference sequence). The CDR3 covers 15 residues. Pooled samples include second doses given at about 4 or 12 weeks. Overall study results and limits: Spike-specific TCR breadth rose after two AZD1222 doses, and depth rose as well. The CD4 TCRs associated with vaccination extended across spike and predominated at 160-218 and 743-854.

The TCR was taken from an adult who received the AZD1222 COVID-19 vaccine. The sample here was peripheral blood, taken 28 days after the second AZD1222 dose. The chain recombines TRBV3-1 (or the pseudogene TRBV3-2) with TRBJ2-1; D possibly corresponds to TRBD1 (5 bases). This chain's CDR3 is CASSQRSGSYNEQFF. The CDR3, as DNA: TGTGCCAGCAGCCAACGATCAGGGTCCTACAATGAGCAGTTCTTC.